This record looks at one T cell receptor (beta chain) sequence and its context. Its antigen is not identified. The sample belongs to a study of cytomegalovirus exposure and HLA in healthy donors. Study-level background: Ancestry clustering placed roughly 86% of several hundred genotyped donors in the Caucasian-associated cluster. Overall study results and limits: In a later analysis, productive TCRs from donors in an Asian-associated ancestry cluster reportedly carried fewer N-insertions than the cohort mean.

Primers: 60 Vbeta forward and 13 Jbeta reverse. Method: immunoSEQ multiplex PCR; TCRdb's copy keeps in-frame clones and lacks some. The sample contains some 100,000 clones, about 81% of which appear only once. After removal of 6 bases from V and 5 bases from J, the junction contained 7 bases not matched to a gene. The CDR3 totals 14 residues. From germline, CDR1 is SQVTM and CDR2 ANQGSEA. Sequencing was done on a sample of PBMCs. This sequence was found in a man aged 18-30 years in good health and CMV-seronegative. This chain joins TRBV29-1 and TRBJ1-2; TRBD1 agrees at 12 bases. The DNA of the CDR3 is TGCAGCGTGGGACAGGGGGCTGGGATGTATGGCTACACCTTC. Amino acid sequence: CSVGQGAGMYGYTF.